This T cell receptor (beta chain) was captured in a study of low-dose radiotherapy and immunotherapy resistance in tumors. Study at large: Cohort 2 patients were irradiated with 1 Gy every two weeks, reaching 13 Gy over 26 weeks. Aspirin was taken orally by patients at 300 mg daily for four cycles from cycle 1 day 1.

The time point is: after trial treatment. Treatment in this sample: LDRT plus nivolumab, ipilimumab, low-dose cyclophosphamide and aspirin (RACIN trial). The V gene lost 2 bases and the J gene lost 2 bases, with 11 bases spanning the gap. This CDR3 spans 15 amino acids. From germline, CDR1 is MDHEN and CDR2 SYDVKM. This clonotype was observed many times. First-strand cDNA relied on TRAV- and TRBV-specific primers spanning alpha and beta chains. TCR amplification involved 20 PCR cycles with a constant-region primer and V-primer adapter. TCRdb independently ran MiXCR on the reads; one entry per CDR3 protein. The sample lists fewer than 50,000 distinct CDR3 sequences, less than 30% occurring once.

This sequence joins TRBV28 and TRBJ2-3; no reliable D call. The TCR was taken from a male donor with prostate cancer. Source: PBMCs, taken after low-dose radiotherapy plus immunotherapy. CDR3 loop: CASSLGAVPTDTQYF. In DNA form, the CDR3 reads TGTGCCAGCAGTTTAGGTGCGGTACCCACAGATACGCAGTATTTT. The full variable domain, its missing parts supplied by reference TRBV28 and TRBJ2-3, is DVKVTQSSRYLVKRTGEKVFLECVQDMDHENMFWYRQDPGLGLRLIYFSYDVKMKEKGDIPEGYSVSREKKERFSLILESASTNQTSMYLCASSLGAVPTDTQYFGPGTRLTVL.